Listed below are T cell receptor beta chains from one sample, sequenced in a study of cytomegalovirus exposure and HLA in healthy donors. Repertoires were generated with immunoSEQ multiplex PCR, while TCRdb's copy carries only in-frame clones and drops some. This sample has 200,000 to 250,000 clones; approximately 80% occur once, and the top ten carry more than 12%. Sample: PBMCs. Receptors were obtained from a woman in her 30s in good health and CMV-seropositive. Both conserved end residues are part of each CDR3. D genes are given only for firm matches. Expanded clones get a size class; other rows say once, few or many, or leave the size out.

clone size | J gene | V gene | D gene | CDR3 protein | CDR3 DNA
- | TRBJ2-6 | TRBV5-1 | TRBD2 | CASSLSLAGSSGANVLTF | TGCGCCAGCAGCTTGAGTCTAGCGGGGAGCTCTGGGGCCAACGTCCTGACTTTC
- | TRBJ1-5 | TRBV4-1 | - | CASSQRPETFLQQPQHF | TGCGCCAGCAGCCAGAGGCCTGAGACATTCCTTCAGCAGCCCCAGCATTTT
- | TRBJ1-5 | TRBV27 | - | CASSLGGPSLNQPQHF | TGTGCCAGCAGCCTCGGGGGACCTTCACTTAATCAGCCCCAGCATTTT
- | TRBJ2-2 | TRBV27 | TRBD1 | CASSRKQGANTGELFF | TGTGCCAGCAGTCGGAAACAGGGGGCGAACACCGGGGAGCTGTTTTTT
- | TRBJ2-1 | TRBV9 | - | CASSSQRGVTLSNEQFF | TGTGCCAGCAGCTCCCAACGTGGAGTTACTTTATCAAATGAGCAGTTCTTC
- | TRBJ1-2 | TRBV9 | - | CASRGHRSYGYTF | TGTGCCAGCAGGGGCCACAGGAGCTATGGCTACACCTTC
- | TRBJ1-5 | TRBV6-1 | TRBD1 | CASSERTGGRQPQHF | TGTGCCAGCAGTGAAAGGACAGGGGGCCGGCAGCCCCAGCATTTT
many | TRBJ2-2 | TRBV6-1 | TRBD1 | CASSEGTGDTGELFF | TGTGCCAGCAGTGAAGGGACAGGGGACACCGGGGAGCTGTTTTTT
- | TRBJ2-1 | TRBV5-1 | TRBD2 | CASSLDWGGYNEQFF | TGCGCCAGCAGCTTGGACTGGGGGGGTTACAATGAGCAGTTCTTC
- | TRBJ1-1 | TRBV27 | - | CASSSRGVGGYVAFF | TGTGCCAGCAGCTCCCGGGGGGTGGGCGGATATGTAGCTTTCTTT
- | TRBJ1-1 | TRBV7-9 | - | CASSRGTLGGTEAFF | TGTGCCAGCAGCCGCGGGACCCTAGGTGGGACTGAAGCTTTCTTT
- | TRBJ2-7 | TRBV11-2 | - | CASSYTVGVEQYF | TGTGCCAGCAGCTACACAGTAGGGGTCGAGCAGTACTTC
- | TRBJ1-1 | TRBV5-1 | - | CASSTGGLFGEAFF | TGCGCCAGCAGCACGGGAGGCCTGTTCGGCGAAGCTTTCTTT
- | TRBJ2-7 | TRBV7-9 | - | CASSLGTGRIGQYF | TGTGCCAGCAGCTTAGGCACGGGCAGGATTGGGCAGTACTTC
few | TRBJ1-1 | TRBV30 | - | CAWIHQGEDTEAFF | TGTGCCTGGATCCATCAGGGAGAAGACACTGAAGCTTTCTTT
- | TRBJ2-7 | TRBV13 | TRBD1 | CASTKGWDRGSYEQYF | TGTGCCAGCACAAAGGGGTGGGACAGAGGTTCCTACGAGCAGTACTTC
- | TRBJ2-3 | TRBV1 | - | CTSSQDLLGTRSTDTQYF | TGCACCAGCAGCCAAGATTTATTAGGGACTAGGAGCACAGATACGCAGTATTTT
- | TRBJ1-1 | TRBV29-1 | TRBD1 | CSAFGTGGTEAFF | TGCAGCGCCTTCGGGACAGGCGGCACTGAAGCTTTCTTT
- | TRBJ2-1 | TRBV7-3 | TRBD2 | CASSQTSGRIRQFF | TGTGCCAGCAGCCAAACTAGCGGGAGGATTCGGCAGTTCTTC
- | TRBJ2-6 | TRBV7-6 | TRBD1 | CASSIDRVDTSGANVLTF | TGTGCCAGCAGCATCGACAGGGTTGATACCTCTGGGGCCAACGTCCTGACTTTC
once | TRBJ1-5 | TRBV6-5 | - | CASSAGFLQPQHF | TGTGCCAGCAGCGCAGGGTTTCTACAGCCCCAGCATTTT
- | TRBJ2-1 | TRBV7-7 | TRBD2 | CASSLAGLAGEQFF | TGTGCTAGCAGCTTAGCGGGACTAGCGGGAGAGCAGTTCTTC
- | TRBJ2-1 | TRBV6-5 | - | CASSSRDFHYNEQFF | TGTGCCAGCAGCTCCCGGGACTTTCACTACAATGAGCAGTTCTTC
once | TRBJ2-7 | TRBV28 | TRBD2 | CASSGVRDPGGREQYF | TGTGCCAGCAGTGGGGTCCGGGACCCGGGGGGGCGGGAGCAGTACTTC
- | TRBJ2-3 | TRBV10-1 | TRBD2 | CASSGGGTPQYF | TGCGCCAGCAGCGGGGGGGGGACACCGCAGTATTTT
- | TRBJ1-2 | TRBV18 | TRBD1 | CASSPYTGGGGYTF | TGTGCCAGCTCACCATACACAGGGGGCGGAGGCTACACCTTC
- | TRBJ2-1 | TRBV4-3 | - | CASSQDRGYGNEQFF | TGCGCCAGCAGCCAAGATCGGGGCTATGGCAATGAGCAGTTCTTC
- | TRBJ2-5 | TRBV2 | - | CASSGNSQETQYF | TGTGCCAGCAGTGGCAACTCTCAGGAGACCCAGTACTTC
few | TRBJ2-7 | TRBV9 | - | CASSVAAGTSYEQYF | TGTGCCAGCAGCGTAGCTGCAGGGACTTCCTACGAGCAGTACTTC
- | TRBJ2-7 | TRBV11-2 | - | CASSLGRNRDEQYF | TGTGCCAGCAGCTTAGGCCGAAACAGGGACGAGCAGTACTTC
- | TRBJ1-2 | TRBV6-5 | TRBD1 | CASSRDRSYGYTF | TGTGCCAGCAGTAGGGACAGGAGCTATGGCTACACCTTC
- | TRBJ2-1 | TRBV27 | TRBD2 | CASSLFSKGLAGYNEQFF | TGTGCCAGCAGTTTATTCTCCAAGGGACTAGCGGGCTACAATGAGCAGTTCTTC
few | TRBJ1-5 | TRBV29-1 | - | CSVQTQGQQPQHF | TGCAGCGTCCAGACCCAGGGTCAGCAGCCCCAGCATTTT
- | TRBJ1-2 | TRBV11-2 | - | CASSLEPGGAGGYTF | TGTGCCAGCAGCTTAGAACCTGGCGGGGCCGGGGGCTACACCTTC
once | TRBJ2-1 | TRBV2 | - | CASSEAYEQFF | TGTGCCAGCAGTGAAGCTTATGAGCAGTTCTTC
- | TRBJ2-7 | TRBV25-1 | - | CASSEHSSYEQYF | TGTGCCAGCAGTGAACACAGCTCCTACGAGCAGTACTTC
- | TRBJ1-2 | TRBV9 | - | CASSRTEGYGYTF | TGTGCCAGCTCCCGGACAGAAGGCTATGGCTACACCTTC
- | TRBJ1-1 | TRBV19 | - | CASSIGRNTEAFF | TGTGCCAGTAGTATAGGTAGGAACACTGAAGCTTTCTTT
- | TRBJ2-7 | TRBV18 | TRBD1 | CASSPPGQPPVSYF | TGTGCCAGCTCACCTCCGGGACAGCCCCCCGTTTCATACTTC
- | TRBJ1-4 | TRBV27 | - | CASSSQRLGEKLFF | TGTGCCAGCAGTTCACAACGACTGGGTGAAAAACTGTTTTTT
- | TRBJ2-1 | TRBV5-1 | TRBD2 | CASSLEGSGRNEQFF | TGCGCCAGCAGCTTGGAAGGTAGCGGGAGAAATGAGCAGTTCTTC
- | TRBJ2-2 | TRBV18 | TRBD2 | CASSPGTSRDTGELFF | TGTGCCAGCTCACCAGGGACTAGCCGTGACACCGGGGAGCTGTTTTTT
- | TRBJ2-3 | TRBV29-1 | - | CSVGDPRYLSTDTQYF | TGCAGCGTTGGGGACCCTAGGTATCTAAGCACAGATACGCAGTATTTT
- | TRBJ1-1 | TRBV6-5 | - | CASSYSPERDTEAFF | TGTGCCAGCAGTTACTCGCCGGAAAGGGACACTGAAGCTTTCTTT
- | TRBJ2-1 | TRBV6-1 | - | CASSSGAYYNEQFF | TGTGCCAGCAGTTCTGGGGCGTACTACAATGAGCAGTTCTTC
- | TRBJ1-1 | TRBV6-1 | - | CASSDLLGLNTEAFF | TGTGCCAGCAGTGATCTCCTCGGACTGAACACTGAAGCTTTCTTT
- | TRBJ2-1 | TRBV10-1 | - | CASSDTDRSYNEQFF | TGCGCCAGCAGTGACACCGACAGATCCTACAATGAGCAGTTCTTC
- | TRBJ2-2 | TRBV4-1 | - | CASSQTGELFF | TGCGCCAGCAGCCAGACCGGGGAGCTGTTTTTT
- | TRBJ1-2 | TRBV18 | - | CASSEGHGGMGGYTF | TGTGCCAGCTCAGAAGGACACGGGGGTATGGGAGGCTACACCTTC
- | TRBJ2-1 | TRBV11-2 | TRBD2 | CASSLEVAGSYEQFF | TGTGCCAGCAGCTTAGAAGTAGCGGGTAGTTATGAGCAGTTCTTC